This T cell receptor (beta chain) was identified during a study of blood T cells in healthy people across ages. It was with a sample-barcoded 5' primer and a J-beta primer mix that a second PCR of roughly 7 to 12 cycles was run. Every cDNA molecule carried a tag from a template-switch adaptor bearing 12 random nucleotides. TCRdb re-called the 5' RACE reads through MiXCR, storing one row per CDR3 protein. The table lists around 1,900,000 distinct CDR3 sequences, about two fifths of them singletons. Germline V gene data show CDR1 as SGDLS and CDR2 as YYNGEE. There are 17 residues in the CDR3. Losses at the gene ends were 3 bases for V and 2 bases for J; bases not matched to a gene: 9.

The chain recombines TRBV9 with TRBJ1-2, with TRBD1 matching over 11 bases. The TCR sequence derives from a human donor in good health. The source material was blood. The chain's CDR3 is CASSAPGQGERNYGYTF. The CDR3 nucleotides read TGTGCCAGCAGCGCCCCGGGACAGGGGGAGAGAAACTATGGCTACACCTTC.